This record covers a single TCR beta chain. V was trimmed by 6 bases and J by 6 bases, leaving 8 bases between them. Germline CDR1 is MNHEY and CDR2 is SVGEGT. The CDR3 is 12 residues long. As handled by the study authors: How many nucleated cells were present was estimated from reference gene primer amplification. Profiling relied on immunoSEQ multiplex PCR, and the TCRdb table lists in-frame clones only, not all of them. The DNA gave D and trimming, while V, J and clone size come from that table. This repertoire shows around 150,000 clones, 60% to 80% found once; its top ten account for 9.5% to 12%. This sample is part of a study of blood T cell repertoires in COVID-19. Study summary: From the United States, Italy and Spain came samples of acute and convalescent COVID-19. Sources were T cells, B-cell-depleted T cells, or PBMCs; the material itself was cDNA or gDNA.

The sequence came from a man aged 60 to 69 who had recovered from COVID-19. Sequenced input: peripheral blood. The V gene is TRBV6-2 or TRBV6-3, the J gene TRBJ2-2; D remains ambiguous. CDR3: CASSPGAGELFF. The CDR3 region has the DNA TGTGCCAGCAGCCCCGGTGCCGGGGAGCTGTTTTTT.